The 32 T cell receptor beta chains in this list originate from one sample, sequenced in a study of blood T cell repertoires in COVID-19. Libraries were prepared by immunoSEQ multiplex PCR; TCRdb keeps only in-frame clonotypes and omits some of them. The table lists some 250,000 clones, roughly 89% of them singletons. Material: PBMCs or T cells enriched from blood (not recorded which). The source is a middle-aged man who had recovered from COVID-19.

This chain joins TRBV7-9 and TRBJ1-5, with TRBD1 matching 11 bases. Trimming removed 6 bases from V and 4 bases from J; junction bases left unmatched: 5. This CDR3 region has 15 residues. Germline assignment: CDR1 SEHNR and CDR2 FQNEAQ (reference sequence). This chain's CDR3 is CASSAGTGGNQPQHF. The CDR3 DNA reads TGTGCCAGCAGTGCCGGGACAGGGGGTAATCAGCCCCAGCATTTT.

The rearrangement uses TRBV28 and TRBJ2-1, with TRBD2 identical over 9 bases. Trimming cost V 5 bases and J 9 bases; bases outside gene matches: 11. The CDR3 runs to 15 residues. Germline CDR1 reads MDHEN; CDR2 reads SYDVKM. The CDR3 reads CASSLRGGRAAEQFF. The CDR3 DNA sequence: TGTGCCAGCAGTCTCCGGGGCGGGAGGGCGGCTGAGCAGTTCTTC.

The CDR3 loop reads CASSPTGPGGLYEQYF. CDR3 DNA sequence: TGTGCCAGCAGCCCTACCGGACCAGGGGGCCTTTACGAGCAGTACTTC. The chain recombines TRBV7-9 with TRBJ2-7, with 8 bases that match TRBD1. The germline V gene encodes CDR1 SEHNR and CDR2 FQNEAQ (reference sequence). V gave up 5 bases and J gave up 4 bases; unmatched junction bases: 13. This CDR3 spans 16 amino acids.

This chain joins TRBV28 and TRBJ1-6; TRBD1 might be the D (5 bases). Deletions cut 5 bases from V and 7 bases from J, with 18 bases between. The CDR3 is 16 amino acids. The germline CDR1 and CDR2 sequences are MDHEN and SYDVKM. CDR3 region: CASSLNLWGRNSPLHF. CDR3 bases: TGTGCCAGCAGTCTCAATCTATGGGGCAGAAATTCACCCCTCCACTTT.

V and J are TRBV7-9 and TRBJ1-4; 7 bases map to TRBD1. This CDR3 is built from 16 residues. Germline V CDR1 and CDR2: SEHNR, FQNEAQ (reference sequence). Trimming removed 5 bases from V and 6 bases from J; junction bases left unmatched: 12. CDR3 protein: CASSLTVAGGHEKLFF. The DNA for the CDR3 is TGTGCCAGCAGCCTAACGGTGGCAGGGGGTCATGAAAAACTGTTTTTT.

This chain links TRBV24-1 with TRBJ2-2; TRBD2 aligns across 10 bases. Trimming cost V 1 base and J 4 bases; bases outside gene matches: 11. The CDR3 length is 19 residues. Looked up from germline, CDR1 is KGHDR and CDR2 is SFDVKD. CDR3: CATSDFRLAGDLGTGELFF. CDR3 nucleotides: TGTGCCACCAGTGATTTTAGGCTAGCGGGAGATTTGGGCACCGGGGAGCTGTTTTTT.

This clone was seen once. The chain employs TRBV7-6 and TRBJ2-5; D is ambiguous. The germline V and J ends were trimmed by 1 base and 2 bases, with 8 bases remaining between them. Germline lookup yields CDR1 SGHVS and CDR2 FNYEAQ. There are 14 residues in the CDR3. The CDR3 here is CASSLDHSQETQYF. The DNA of the CDR3 is TGTGCCAGCAGCTTAGACCACAGTCAAGAGACCCAGTACTTC.

This clone was observed a handful of times. J is TRBJ2-7 and V is TRBV5-3; 8 bases fit TRBD1. TRBV5-3 is an ORF, and what it does is uncertain. Trimming at V came to 2 bases and at J to 4 bases, leaving 8 bases not matched to a gene. CDR3 length: 15 residues. CDR3 DNA sequence: TGTGCCAGAAGCTTAACGACAGGGGAAACATACGAGCAGTACTTC. It specifies CARSLTTGETYEQYF.

The V and J genes are TRBV11-2 and TRBJ2-5; possible D gene TRBD2, 6 bases. Germline CDR1 and CDR2: SGHAT and FQNNGV. This CDR3 has 14 residues. With 3 bases removed from V and 2 bases from J, the gap between germline ends came to 10 bases. CDR3 sequence: CASSLTGEQETQYF. CDR3 DNA sequence: TGTGCCAGCAGCTTGACGGGGGAACAAGAGACCCAGTACTTC.

This chain connects TRBV10-1 to TRBJ2-1, with a tentative D call TRBD1 (6 bases). Trimming left V 2 bases short and J 4 bases short, with 12 bases between. CDR1 WNHNN and CDR2 SYGVQD come from the germline V gene (reference sequence). The CDR3 extends over 15 amino acids. CDR3 amino acids: CASSEGQPLYNEQFF. The CDR3 coding sequence is TGCGCCAGCAGTGAGGGACAGCCTTTATACAATGAGCAGTTCTTC.

This chain links TRBV7-9 with TRBJ1-5; TRBD1 agrees at 8 bases. The CDR3 runs 16 residues. V was clipped by 5 bases and J by 2 bases; unmatched bases: 8. Looked up from germline, CDR1 is SEHNR and CDR2 is FQNEAQ (reference sequence). The CDR3 coding sequence is TGTGCCAGCAGCCCGACAGGGGAATGGGGCAATCAGCCCCAGCATTTT. The encoded protein is CASSPTGEWGNQPQHF.

The chain has TRBV14 and TRBJ2-3; TRBD2 aligns across 11 bases. Germline V lookup: CDR1 SGHDN, CDR2 FVKESK. Unmatched junction bases numbered 3, after V lost 4 bases and J lost 0 bases. The length of the CDR3 is 16 residues. In DNA form, the CDR3 reads TGTGCCAGCAGCCCCCGACTAGCGGGGAGCACAGATACGCAGTATTTT. This gives the protein CASSPRLAGSTDTQYF.

V and J are TRBV2 and TRBJ1-1; D unresolved. Trimming removed 4 bases at V and 1 base at J, with 7 bases between. The germline V gene has CDR1 SNHLY and CDR2 FYNNEI. This CDR3 spans 13 amino acids. In DNA, the CDR3 is TGTGCCAGCAGTGCGGAGTGGAACACTGAAGCTTTCTTT. This translates into CASSAEWNTEAFF.

The chain links TRBV7-9 to TRBJ1-5, with a weak D call TRBD1 (5 bases). The CDR3 consists of 17 residues. Germline V gene data show CDR1 as SEHNR and CDR2 as FQNEAQ (reference sequence). V was trimmed by 1 base and J by 8 bases, leaving 21 bases between them. CDR3 nucleotide sequence: TGTGCCAGCAGCTTAGACAGGAAAGGACCCCAGTCGGAGCCCCAGCATTTT. It is translated as CASSLDRKGPQSEPQHF.

This clone was seen only a few times. The V and J genes are TRBV5-4 and TRBJ1-3, with D tentatively TRBD1 (6 bases). CDR1 is SGHNT, CDR2 YYREEE, per germline (reference sequence). Trimming shortened V by 1 base and J by 6 bases, and 8 bases separated the two germline ends. The CDR3 runs to 13 residues. The CDR3 loop is CASSLRTENTIYF. The CDR3 bases are TGTGCCAGCAGCTTGAGGACAGAAAACACCATATATTTT.

DNA for the CDR3: TGTGCCAGCAGTTTGTTAGACTCGGGGGTAAGGAGTAACTATGGCTACACCTTC. This codes for CASSLLDSGVRSNYGYTF. The chain links TRBV28 to TRBJ1-2, with a weak D call TRBD1 (5 bases). The CDR3 is made up of 18 amino acids. Trimming pared 3 bases from V and 1 base from J, leaving 21 bases between. Germline values: CDR1 MDHEN, CDR2 SYDVKM.

CDR3 bases: TGTGCCAGCAGCGCCTCTAACAGCGGCTATGGCTACACCTTC. Its translation is CASSASNSGYGYTF. The rearrangement joins TRBV7-8 to TRBJ1-2; D not resolved. This CDR3 is built from 14 residues. Germline V gives CDR1 SGHVS, CDR2 FQNEAQ. The germline V and J ends were trimmed by 5 bases and 4 bases, with 14 bases remaining between them.

The rearrangement uses TRBV10-3 and TRBJ2-7; 8 nucleotides line up with TRBD1. There are 14 residues in the CDR3. Germline V CDR1 and CDR2: ENHRY, SYGVKD. The J segment lost 3 bases and the V segment lost 1 base, leaving 2 bases of the junction unmatched. The CDR3 DNA reads as TGTGCCATCAGTGAGTTAGGACAGGGCTACGAGCAGTACTTC. This translates into CAISELGQGYEQYF.

The CDR3 sequence is CASSLSPLSSLSGELFF. The CDR3 DNA sequence: TGTGCCAGCAGCTTAAGTCCCCTGTCTAGCTTGTCCGGGGAGCTGTTTTTT. This chain joins TRBV7-3 and TRBJ2-2; D perhaps matches TRBD2 (5 bases). Trimming removed 1 base at V and 6 bases at J, with 18 bases between. Germline CDR1 is SGHTA and CDR2 is FQGTGA. CDR3 size: 17 residues. The whole variable domain, filled in from reference TRBV7-3 and TRBJ2-2, reads GAGVSQTPSNKVTEKGKYVELRCDPISGHTALYWYRQSLGQGPEFLIYFQGTGAADDSGLPNDRFFAVRPEGSVSTLKIQRTERGDSAVYLCASSLSPLSSLSGELFFGEGSRLTVL.

The V call is TRBV27, the J call TRBJ2-1; 8 bases map to TRBD2. V lost 6 bases and J lost 6; bases outside the gene matches: 7. The CDR3 has 14 residues. Germline V gene data show CDR1 as MNHEY and CDR2 as SMNVEV (reference sequence). For the CDR3, the DNA is TGTGCCAGCAGACTGGGGGCGGGGGGCAATGAGCAGTTCTTC. Protein: CASRLGAGGNEQFF.

This chain links TRBV7-9 with TRBJ1-4, with TRBD1 as a possible D gene (5 bases). V lost 7 bases, J lost 4 bases, and 16 bases lay in between. Germline V CDR1 and CDR2: SEHNR, FQNEAQ (reference sequence). The CDR3 spans 15 residues. The CDR3 coding sequence is TGTGCCAGCACCAGGGACGGGGGATATAATGAAAAACTGTTTTTT. It yields the protein CASTRDGGYNEKLFF.

The V call is TRBV6-1, the J call TRBJ1-6; no reliable D call. V gave up 4 bases and J gave up 0 bases, with 16 bases separating them. The CDR3 has 18 amino acids. From germline, CDR1 is MNHNS and CDR2 SASEGT. CDR3 nucleotides: TGTGCCAGCAGTGGTCCTCCCGAGAGGAACTCCTATAATTCACCCCTCCACTTT. As protein: CASSGPPERNSYNSPLHF.

This chain uses TRBV2 with TRBJ1-1; TRBD1 is a possible D gene (6 bases). From germline, CDR1 is SNHLY and CDR2 FYNNEI. The CDR3 loop spans 15 amino acids. The V and J ends lost 8 bases and 1 base respectively, with 17 bases between them. CDR3 sequence (DNA): TGTGCCAGCCATCTTCGGGGGGCCAGGAACACTGAAGCTTTCTTT. Translating it yields CASHLRGARNTEAFF. Using reference TRBV2 and TRBJ1-1 for the parts outside the CDR3, the full variable domain is EPEVTQTPSHQVTQMGQEVILRCVPISNHLYFYWYRQILGQKVEFLVSFYNNEISEKSEIFDDQFSVERPDGSNFTLKIRSTKLEDSAMYFCASHLRGARNTEAFFGQGTRLTVV.

J is TRBJ1-4 and V is TRBV4-1; 9 bases are shared with TRBD1. V shed 0 bases, J shed 3 bases, and the junction held 8 bases outside the gene matches. Germline lookup yields CDR1 MGHRA and CDR2 YSYEKL. This CDR3 is built from 18 residues. CDR3: CASSQDPAQGAANEKLFF. CDR3 sequence (DNA): TGCGCCAGCAGCCAAGACCCGGCACAGGGGGCGGCTAATGAAAAACTGTTTTTT.

J is TRBJ1-5 and V is TRBV7-3; D ambiguous. The germline V gene has CDR1 SGHTA and CDR2 FQGTGA. The length of the CDR3 is 18 residues. Trimming took 2 bases from V and 0 from J, leaving 17 bases between them. CDR3 coding DNA: TGTGCCAGCAGCTTAGCTGGAGTGGCGGGTTATAGCAATCAGCCCCAGCATTTT. Translating gives CASSLAGVAGYSNQPQHF.

This clone was counted a single time. The chain recombines TRBV10-2 with TRBJ2-3; 8 bases align to TRBD2. J lost 1 base, V lost 6 bases, and 9 bases had no gene match. Germline CDR1 reads WSHSY; CDR2 reads SAAADI. This CDR3 comprises 16 residues. CDR3 amino acids: CASRTQEAGGTDTQYF. The CDR3 DNA reads TGCGCCAGCAGGACCCAGGAAGCGGGGGGCACAGATACGCAGTATTTT.

V is TRBV2 and J is TRBJ1-2; 9 bases align to TRBD1. The CDR3 totals 19 residues. The germline CDR1 and CDR2 sequences are SNHLY and FYNNEI. V lost 8 bases, J lost 2 bases, and 21 bases stayed unmatched. The CDR3 DNA follows: TGTGCCAGCCAAGGGGAGGACCCCGGGACAGGGATGGTGAACTATGGCTACACCTTC. Its translation: CASQGEDPGTGMVNYGYTF.

This clone was observed once. This chain connects TRBV28 to TRBJ2-7; maybe TRBD1 (5 bases). The V gene's germline CDR1 is MDHEN and CDR2 SYDVKM. This CDR3 is built from 13 residues. The V end lost 7 bases, the J end lost 2 bases, and 12 bases lay between the germline ends. The CDR3 here is CASIPQTAYEQYF. CDR3 in DNA: TGTGCCAGCATTCCACAGACAGCCTACGAGCAGTACTTC.

The chain uses TRBV7-2 and TRBJ1-3; maybe TRBD1 (5 bases). CDR1 and CDR2 (germline): SGHTA, FQGNSA. This CDR3 region has 14 residues. Trimming removed 7 bases from V and 0 bases from J, with 10 bases in between. The DNA for the CDR3 is TGTGCCAGCACCTCGACAGTCTCTGGAAACACCATATATTTT. Protein product: CASTSTVSGNTIYF.

In DNA form, the CDR3 reads TGTGCCAGCAGCTCTCAGTACACCGGGGAGCTGTTTTTT. Amino acid sequence: CASSSQYTGELFF. This sequence joins TRBV6-4 and TRBJ2-2; D is uncertain. The V end was cut by 6 bases, the J end by 3 bases, with 8 bases between. The germline V gene has CDR1 MRHNA and CDR2 SNTAGT. CDR3 length: 13 amino acids.

This clone showed up just once. The V and J genes are TRBV7-3 and TRBJ2-3, with 9 bases that match TRBD1. This CDR3 is 16 amino acids long. The germline CDR1 and CDR2 sequences are SGHTA and FQGTGA. Germline trimming cut 5 bases from V and 4 bases from J; bases unmatched to any gene: 10. CDR3 bases: TGTGCCAGCAGCCTCTTGCGGGGACAGGGCTCAGATACGCAGTATTTT. This codes for CASSLLRGQGSDTQYF.

The CDR3 protein is CASSQQLNTEAFF. Written as DNA, the CDR3 is TGTGCCAGCAGCCAACAATTGAACACTGAAGCTTTCTTT. This chain joins TRBV12-3 or TRBV12-4 and TRBJ1-1; D remains ambiguous. This CDR3 has 13 residues. Trimming took 6 bases from V and 0 from J, leaving 8 bases between them.